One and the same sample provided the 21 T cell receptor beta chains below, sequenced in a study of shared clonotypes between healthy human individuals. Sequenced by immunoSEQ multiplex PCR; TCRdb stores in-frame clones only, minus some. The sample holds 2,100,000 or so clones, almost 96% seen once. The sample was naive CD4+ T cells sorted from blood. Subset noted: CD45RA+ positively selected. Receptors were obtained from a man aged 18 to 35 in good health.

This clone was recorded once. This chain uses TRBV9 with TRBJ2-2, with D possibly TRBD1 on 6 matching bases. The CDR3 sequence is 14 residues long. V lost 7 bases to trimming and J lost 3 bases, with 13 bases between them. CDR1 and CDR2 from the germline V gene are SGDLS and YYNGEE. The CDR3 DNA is TGTGCCAGCGCCCGAGGGGGTCACACCGGGGAGCTGTTTTTT. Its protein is CASARGGHTGELFF.

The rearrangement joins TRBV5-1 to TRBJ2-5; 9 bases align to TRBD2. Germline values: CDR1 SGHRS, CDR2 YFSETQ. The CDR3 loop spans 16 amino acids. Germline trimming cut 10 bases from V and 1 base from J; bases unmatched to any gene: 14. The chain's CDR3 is CASTWNLAGPQETQYF. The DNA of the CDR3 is TGCGCCTCTACTTGGAACCTAGCGGGACCCCAAGAGACCCAGTACTTC.

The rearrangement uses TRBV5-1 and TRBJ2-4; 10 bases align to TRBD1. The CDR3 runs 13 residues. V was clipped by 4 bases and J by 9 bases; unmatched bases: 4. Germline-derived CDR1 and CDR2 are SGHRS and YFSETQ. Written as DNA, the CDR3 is TGCGCCAGCAGCGAGGGACAGGGGAGCATTCAGTACTTC. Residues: CASSEGQGSIQYF.

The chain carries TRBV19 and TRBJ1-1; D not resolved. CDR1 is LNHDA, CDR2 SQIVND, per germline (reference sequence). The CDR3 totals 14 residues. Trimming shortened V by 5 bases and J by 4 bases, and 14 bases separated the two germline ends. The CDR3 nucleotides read TGTGCCAGTAGTTCCAGTCTGGGTATCACTGAAGCTTTCTTT. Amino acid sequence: CASSSSLGITEAFF.

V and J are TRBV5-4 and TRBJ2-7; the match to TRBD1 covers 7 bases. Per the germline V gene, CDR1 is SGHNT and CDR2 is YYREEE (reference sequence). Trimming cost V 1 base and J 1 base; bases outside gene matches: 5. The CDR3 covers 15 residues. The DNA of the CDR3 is TGTGCCAGCAGCTTGAGGTCGGGACAGTCCTACGAGCAGTACTTC. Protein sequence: CASSLRSGQSYEQYF.

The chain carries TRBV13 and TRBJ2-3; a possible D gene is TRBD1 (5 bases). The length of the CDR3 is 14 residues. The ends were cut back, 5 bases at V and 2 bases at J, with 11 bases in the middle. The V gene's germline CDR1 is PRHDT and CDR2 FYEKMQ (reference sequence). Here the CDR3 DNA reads TGTGCCAGCAGCCCCGGACACCTCACAGATACGCAGTATTTT. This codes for CASSPGHLTDTQYF.

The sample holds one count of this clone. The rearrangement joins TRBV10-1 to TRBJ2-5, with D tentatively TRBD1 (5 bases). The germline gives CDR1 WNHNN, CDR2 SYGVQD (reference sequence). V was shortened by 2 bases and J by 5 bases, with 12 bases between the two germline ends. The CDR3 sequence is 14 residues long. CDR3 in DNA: TGCGCCAGCAGTGAGGGTAGGGGTTTGGAGACCCAGTACTTC. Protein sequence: CASSEGRGLETQYF.

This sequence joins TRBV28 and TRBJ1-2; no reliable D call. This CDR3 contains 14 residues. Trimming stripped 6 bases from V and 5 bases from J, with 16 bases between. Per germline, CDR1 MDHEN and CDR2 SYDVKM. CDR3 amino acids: CASRLVRGSYGYTF. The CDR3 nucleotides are TGTGCCAGCAGGTTGGTCCGCGGATCATATGGCTACACCTTC.

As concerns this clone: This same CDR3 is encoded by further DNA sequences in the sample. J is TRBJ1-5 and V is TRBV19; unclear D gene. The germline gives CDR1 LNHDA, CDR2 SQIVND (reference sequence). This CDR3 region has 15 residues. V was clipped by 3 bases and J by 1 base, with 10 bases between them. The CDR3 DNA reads TGTGCCAGTAGTATTGGCCAGGTAAGCAATCAGCCCCAGCATTTT. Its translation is CASSIGQVSNQPQHF.

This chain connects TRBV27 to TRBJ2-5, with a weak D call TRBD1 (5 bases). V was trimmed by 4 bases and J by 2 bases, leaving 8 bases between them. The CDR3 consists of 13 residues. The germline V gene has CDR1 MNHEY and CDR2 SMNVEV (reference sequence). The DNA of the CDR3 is TGTGCCAGCAGTTACAGGTGGCAAGAGACCCAGTACTTC. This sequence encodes CASSYRWQETQYF.

As DNA, the CDR3 is TGCGCCAGCAGCCAAGCCACAGGGGTTAGTGGCAATGAGCAGTTCTTC. Amino acids: CASSQATGVSGNEQFF. The genes are TRBV4-3 and TRBJ2-1, with 7 bases identical to TRBD1. This CDR3 comprises 16 residues. Germline lookup yields CDR1 LGHNA and CDR2 YSLEER. V shed 1 base and J 6 bases; nucleotides not matched to a gene: 9.

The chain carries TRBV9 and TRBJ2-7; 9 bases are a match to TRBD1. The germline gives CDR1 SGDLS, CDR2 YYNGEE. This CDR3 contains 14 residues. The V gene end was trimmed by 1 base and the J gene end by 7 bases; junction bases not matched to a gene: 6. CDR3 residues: CASSVSDRGWEQYF. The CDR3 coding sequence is TGTGCCAGCAGCGTATCGGACAGGGGATGGGAGCAGTACTTC.

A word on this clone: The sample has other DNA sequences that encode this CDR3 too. CDR3 sequence (DNA): TGTGCCAGCAGCTTATTGTCTGGAAACACCATATATTTT. Residues: CASSLLSGNTIYF. The chain couples TRBV7-2 to TRBJ1-3, with D unclear. The CDR3 consists of 13 residues. In germline, CDR1 is SGHTA, CDR2 FQGNSA. The V end lost 2 bases, the J end lost 1 base, and 3 bases lay between the germline ends.

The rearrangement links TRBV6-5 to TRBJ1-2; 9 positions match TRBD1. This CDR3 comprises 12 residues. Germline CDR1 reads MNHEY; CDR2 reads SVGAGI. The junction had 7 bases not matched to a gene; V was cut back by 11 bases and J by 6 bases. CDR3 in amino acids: CAGGDRVHGYTF. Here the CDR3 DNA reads TGTGCCGGGGGGGACAGGGTACATGGCTACACCTTC.

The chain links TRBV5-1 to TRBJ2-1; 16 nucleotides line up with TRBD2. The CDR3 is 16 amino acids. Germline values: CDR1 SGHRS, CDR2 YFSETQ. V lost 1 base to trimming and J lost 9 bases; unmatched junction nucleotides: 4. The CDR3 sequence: CASSLLGTSGRGEQFF. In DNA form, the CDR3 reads TGCGCCAGCAGCTTGTTAGGGACTAGCGGGAGGGGTGAGCAGTTCTTC. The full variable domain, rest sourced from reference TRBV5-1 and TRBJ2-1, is KAGVTQTPRYLIKTRGQQVTLSCSPISGHRSVSWYQQTPGQGLQFLFEYFSETQRNKGNFPGRFSGRQFSNSRSEMNVSTLELGDSALYLCASSLLGTSGRGEQFFGPGTRLTVL.

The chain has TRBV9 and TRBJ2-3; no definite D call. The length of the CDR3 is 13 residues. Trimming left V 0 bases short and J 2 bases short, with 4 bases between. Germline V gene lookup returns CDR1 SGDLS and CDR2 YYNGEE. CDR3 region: CASSVATTDTQYF. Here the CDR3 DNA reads TGTGCCAGCAGCGTAGCCACCACAGATACGCAGTATTTT.

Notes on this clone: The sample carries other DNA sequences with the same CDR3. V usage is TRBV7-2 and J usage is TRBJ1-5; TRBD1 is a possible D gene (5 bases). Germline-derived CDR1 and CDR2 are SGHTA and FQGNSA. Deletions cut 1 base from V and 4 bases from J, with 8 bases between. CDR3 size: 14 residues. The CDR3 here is CASSLGPGNQPQHF. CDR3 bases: TGTGCCAGCAGCTTAGGACCAGGGAATCAGCCCCAGCATTTT.

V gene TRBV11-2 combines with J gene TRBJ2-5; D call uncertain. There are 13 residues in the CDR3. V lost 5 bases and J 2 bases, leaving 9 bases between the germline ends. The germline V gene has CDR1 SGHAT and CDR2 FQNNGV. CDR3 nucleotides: TGTGCCAGCAGCCCCCGCAGACAAGAGACCCAGTACTTC. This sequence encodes CASSPRRQETQYF.

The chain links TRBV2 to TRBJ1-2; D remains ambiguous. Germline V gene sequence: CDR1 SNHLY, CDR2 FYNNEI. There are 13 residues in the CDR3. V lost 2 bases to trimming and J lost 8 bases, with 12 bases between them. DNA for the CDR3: TGTGCCAGCAGTGAATTGTCAGTAGTGGGCTACACCTTC. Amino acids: CASSELSVVGYTF.

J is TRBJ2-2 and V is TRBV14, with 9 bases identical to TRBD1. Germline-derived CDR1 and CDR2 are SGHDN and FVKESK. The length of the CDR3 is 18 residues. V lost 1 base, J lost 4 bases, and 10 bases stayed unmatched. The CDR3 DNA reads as TGTGCCAGCAGCCAAGGTTTCGGGACAGGGCGGGCCACCGGGGAGCTGTTTTTT. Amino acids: CASSQGFGTGRATGELFF.

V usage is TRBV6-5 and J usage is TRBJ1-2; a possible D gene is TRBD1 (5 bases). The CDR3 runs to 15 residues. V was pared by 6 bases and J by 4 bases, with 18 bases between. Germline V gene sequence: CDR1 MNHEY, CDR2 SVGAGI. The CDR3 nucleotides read TGTGCCAGCAGACTTACAGACAGCGGCAGCTATGGCTACACCTTC. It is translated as CASRLTDSGSYGYTF.